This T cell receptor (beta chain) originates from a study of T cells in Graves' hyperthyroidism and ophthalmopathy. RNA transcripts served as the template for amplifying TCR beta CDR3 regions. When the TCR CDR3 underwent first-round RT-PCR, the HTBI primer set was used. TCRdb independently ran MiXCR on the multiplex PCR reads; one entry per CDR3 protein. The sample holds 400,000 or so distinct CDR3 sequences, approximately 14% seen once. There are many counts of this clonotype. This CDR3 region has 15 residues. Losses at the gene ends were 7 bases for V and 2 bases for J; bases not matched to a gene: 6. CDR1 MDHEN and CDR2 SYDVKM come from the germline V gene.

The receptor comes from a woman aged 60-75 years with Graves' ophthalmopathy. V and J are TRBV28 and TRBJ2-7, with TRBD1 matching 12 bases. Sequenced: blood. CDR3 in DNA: TGTGCCAGCACCGGGACAGGGGGCTTTCCCTACGAGCAGTACTTC. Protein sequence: CASTGTGGFPYEQYF.